The 20 T cell receptor beta chains reported below all come from one sample, sequenced in a study of OX40 agonist ivuxolimab in advanced cancers. Generated by immunoSEQ multiplex PCR, the TCRdb table keeps only in-frame clones and is missing some. The table records about 80,000 clones, 84% of them present only once. The input for sequencing was CD4+ or CD8+ T cells sorted from blood, taken in a trial of the OX40 agonist ivuxolimab. These receptors were collected from an adult with an advanced solid tumor such as melanoma, head and neck, liver or kidney cancer.

The CDR3 region is CASSPKKETQYF. The CDR3 nucleotides are TGTGCCAGCTCACCGAAAAAAGAGACCCAGTACTTC. The chain joins TRBV6-1 to TRBJ2-5; D ambiguous. This CDR3 region has 12 residues. V lost 8 bases and J lost 3, with 10 bases in between. Germline lookup yields CDR1 MNHNS and CDR2 SASEGT.

The V call is TRBV29-1, the J call TRBJ1-3, with TRBD1 identical over 8 bases. The CDR3 loop spans 15 amino acids. With 0 bases clipped from V and 4 bases from J, the junction kept 5 bases outside the gene matches. Germline V gene lookup returns CDR1 SQVTM and CDR2 ANQGSEA. The CDR3 nucleotides read TGCAGCGTTGAAGACCCGGGACAGGCCGGAAACACCATATATTTT. This gives the protein CSVEDPGQAGNTIYF. The full variable domain, with the rest looked up from reference TRBV29-1 and TRBJ1-3, is SAVISQKPSRDICQRGTSLTIQCQVDSQVTMMFWYRQQPGQSLTLIATANQGSEATYESGFVIDKFPISRPNLTFSTLTVSNMSPEDSSIYLCSVEDPGQAGNTIYFGEGSWLTVV.

The chain has TRBV10-1 and TRBJ1-1; 7 positions match TRBD1. CDR1 is WNHNN and CDR2 is SYGVQD in the germline V gene (reference sequence). CDR3 length: 15 residues. Unmatched junction bases numbered 8, after V lost 7 bases and J lost 0 bases. The CDR3 here is CASTREQGLNTEAFF. The CDR3 DNA reads as TGCGCCAGCACCAGAGAACAGGGGTTGAACACTGAAGCTTTCTTT.

This rearrangement joins TRBV18 to TRBJ2-1; 11 bases agree with TRBD2. Germline trimming cut 3 bases from V and 15 bases from J; bases unmatched to any gene: 7. The CDR3 has 13 amino acids. Germline V lookup: CDR1 KGHSH, CDR2 LQKENI. Written as DNA, the CDR3 is TGTGCCAGCTCACCGGGACTAGCGGTTCAATCGTTCTTC. This translates into CASSPGLAVQSFF.

This sequence joins TRBV19 and TRBJ1-1; D may be TRBD1 (6 bases). The ends were cut back, 5 bases at V and 4 bases at J, with 17 bases in the middle. The CDR3 is 15 residues long. Germline V gene lookup returns CDR1 LNHDA and CDR2 SQIVND (reference sequence). In DNA, the CDR3 is TGTGCCAGTAGTCCCCAACAACAGGGATCCACTGAAGCTTTCTTT. Protein: CASSPQQQGSTEAFF.

The chain recombines TRBV29-1 with TRBJ2-7, with 9 positions matching TRBD1. V gave up 5 bases and J gave up 5 bases; unmatched junction bases: 7. This CDR3 has 13 amino acids. Looked up from germline, CDR1 is SQVTM and CDR2 is ANQGSEA. The CDR3 bases are TGCAGCGTTCAGACAGGGGGAAGGAACGAGCAGTACTTC. This gives the protein CSVQTGGRNEQYF.

This clone was seen a few times. The CDR3 coding sequence is TGTGCCAGCAGTTCCTTGGACCCGGGCAGTGGCTACACCTTC. It encodes CASSSLDPGSGYTF. The V and J genes are TRBV6-6 and TRBJ1-2; D is unresolved. The CDR3 consists of 14 residues. Per the germline V gene, CDR1 is MNHNY and CDR2 is SVGAGI (reference sequence). The V gene lost 4 bases and the J gene lost 7 bases, with 16 bases spanning the gap.

The chain couples TRBV4-1 to TRBJ2-1; 16 positions match TRBD2. CDR1 MGHRA and CDR2 YSYEKL come from the germline V gene. After removal of 4 bases from V and 6 bases from J, the junction contained 9 bases not matched to a gene. This CDR3 has 18 amino acids. The CDR3 region has the DNA TGCGCCAGCAGCCGAGGGACTAGCGGGAGGGGTCGCGCCAATGAGCAGTTCTTC. Protein product: CASSRGTSGRGRANEQFF.

The chain uses TRBV7-8 and TRBJ2-4; D is possibly TRBD2 (6 bases). The CDR3 sequence is 16 residues long. The V end was cut by 5 bases, the J end by 3 bases, with 17 bases between. Looked up from germline, CDR1 is SGHVS and CDR2 is FQNEAQ. The CDR3 nucleotides read TGTGCCAGCAGCCCGACCAATAGCGGAAGCAAAAACATTCAGTACTTC. It specifies CASSPTNSGSKNIQYF.

This chain links TRBV10-3 with TRBJ2-5, with 7 nucleotides matching TRBD1. CDR1 is ENHRY and CDR2 is SYGVKD in the germline V gene. Germline trimming cut 1 base from V and 0 bases from J; bases unmatched to any gene: 5. The CDR3 runs 16 residues. The CDR3 nucleotides are TGTGCCATCAGTGAGTACGGGACAGACTACCAAGAGACCCAGTACTTC. It specifies CAISEYGTDYQETQYF.

The gene calls are TRBV7-8 and TRBJ2-5; 11 positions match TRBD2. This CDR3 has 17 residues. Germline-derived CDR1 and CDR2 are SGHVS and FQNEAQ. The V and J ends lost 1 base and 4 bases, in that order; junction bases with no gene match: 8. This CDR3 is CASSLDSTSGSVETQYF. The DNA for the CDR3 is TGTGCCAGCAGCTTAGATTCCACTAGCGGGAGTGTAGAGACCCAGTACTTC. The entire variable domain, with the rest obtained from reference TRBV7-8 and TRBJ2-5, is as follows: GAGVSQSPRYKVAKRGQDVALRCDPISGHVSLFWYQQALGQGPEFLTYFQNEAQLDKSGLPSDRFFAERPEGSVSTLKIQRTQQEDSAVYLCASSLDSTSGSVETQYFGPGTRLLVL.

The chain links TRBV7-6 to TRBJ1-3; no clear D. This CDR3 contains 14 residues. Germline V lookup: CDR1 SGHVS, CDR2 FNYEAQ. V dropped 5 bases and J dropped 0 bases, with 8 bases sitting between them. This chain's CDR3 is CASSPRSSGNTIYF. Written as DNA, the CDR3 is TGTGCCAGCAGCCCGAGGAGCTCTGGAAACACCATATATTTT.

In regard to this clone: Other DNA sequences in the sample encode the same CDR3. This chain joins TRBV15 and TRBJ2-1; D tentatively reads TRBD1 or TRBD2 (5 bases each). The germline CDR1 and CDR2 sequences are LNHNV and YYDKDF (reference sequence). V lost 3 bases and J lost 5, with 11 bases in between. This CDR3 has 14 amino acids. CDR3 in amino acids: CATSRDLGDNEQFF. In DNA form, the CDR3 reads TGTGCCACCAGCAGGGATTTGGGGGACAATGAGCAGTTCTTC.

As regards this clone: This may arise from a read error, as a much more abundant clone is one base away. This CDR3 is also generated by other DNA sequences in the sample. This sequence joins TRBV7-2 and TRBJ1-5; tentatively, D is TRBD1 (5 bases). CDR1 is SGHTA and CDR2 is FQGNSA in the germline V gene. V was pared by 5 bases and J by 0 bases, with 8 bases between. This CDR3 is built from 14 residues. Written as DNA, the CDR3 is TGTGCCAGCAGCCCCGACAGTAGCAATCAGCCCCAGCATTTT. This sequence encodes CASSPDSSNQPQHF. Looking up the rest from reference TRBV7-2 and TRBJ1-5 gives the full variable domain: GAGVSQSPSNKVTEKGKDVELRCDPISGHTALYWYRQSLGQGLEFLIYFQGNSAPDKSGLPSDRFSAERTGGSVSTLTIQRTQQEDSAVYLCASSPDSSNQPQHFGDGTRLSIL.

V gene TRBV6-5 combines with J gene TRBJ1-2; 7 bases line up with TRBD1. Germline trimming cut 6 bases from V and 4 bases from J; bases unmatched to any gene: 2. CDR1 and CDR2 from the germline V gene are MNHEY and SVGAGI. The CDR3 is 12 residues long. The CDR3 here is CASRRGPYGYTF. The CDR3, as DNA: TGTGCCAGCAGAAGGGGGCCCTATGGCTACACCTTC.

This chain uses TRBV19 with TRBJ2-5, with D possibly matching TRBD1 (5 bases). The DNA end is a closer match to TRBJ2-7, so the J assignment may be wrong. The CDR3 loop spans 11 amino acids. The germline V gene has CDR1 LNHDA and CDR2 SQIVND (reference sequence). The CDR3 spells CASRGAYEQYF. In DNA form, the CDR3 reads TGTGCCAGTAGAGGGGCCTACGAGCAGTACTTC.

This chain connects TRBV25-1 to TRBJ1-4, with no clear D. The CDR3 has 15 amino acids. Trimming stripped 3 bases from V and 7 bases from J, with 15 bases between. Per the germline V gene, CDR1 is MGHDK and CDR2 is SYGVNS. As DNA, the CDR3 is TGTGCCAGCAGTGACTCCCACGGAATGGGTGAAAAACTGTTTTTT. Its translation is CASSDSHGMGEKLFF.

The CDR3 spells CASSIKDGMSYEQYF. Written as DNA, the CDR3 is TGTGCCAGTAGTATTAAGGACGGAATGTCGTACGAGCAGTACTTC. The rearrangement joins TRBV19 to TRBJ2-7; no definite D call. Germline CDR1 and CDR2: LNHDA and SQIVND (reference sequence). V gave up 3 bases and J gave up 4 bases, with 16 bases separating them. The CDR3 is 15 amino acids.

V is TRBV2 and J is TRBJ2-1; 9 bases agree with TRBD2. J lost 7 bases, V lost 2 bases, and 6 bases had no gene match. The CDR3 covers 15 residues. Per the germline V gene, CDR1 is SNHLY and CDR2 is FYNNEI. CDR3 in amino acids: CASSELAGGLNEQFF. The CDR3 DNA reads as TGTGCCAGCAGTGAATTGGCGGGGGGGCTTAATGAGCAGTTCTTC.

The chain recombines TRBV5-5 with TRBJ2-1; no definite D call. Germline V CDR1 and CDR2: SGHKS, YYEKEE (reference sequence). V lost 0 bases, J lost 1 base, and 17 bases lay in between. This CDR3 spans 18 amino acids. CDR3 sequence (DNA): TGTGCCAGCAGCTTGGATGTGGCCCGGCCCCGGTCCTACAATGAGCAGTTCTTC. Encoded protein: CASSLDVARPRSYNEQFF.